The 7 T cell receptor beta chains below come from one sample, sequenced in a study of T cell changes during pregnancy in multiple sclerosis (dated 2019 in TCRdb). Receptors were amplified or captured by the immunoSEQ multiplex PCR assay. TCRdb mirrors the immuneACCESS table, restricted to in-frame sequences. Some clones are absent from its copies; in checked studies, under half trace to an unresolved V gene, and the reason for the others is unknown. For this sample there are 30,000 to 35,000 clones; roughly nine tenths appear just once. About an eighth of the sample rests with the top ten. Sequenced here: CD8+ T cells from peripheral blood mononuclear cells, sampled in the first trimester of pregnancy. The receptors derive from a female donor with multiple sclerosis, enrolled in a pregnancy study.

The chain combines TRBV6-5 with TRBJ2-2; D is unresolved. V lost 0 bases to trimming and J lost 3 bases, with 5 bases between them. Per the germline V gene, CDR1 is MNHEY and CDR2 is SVGAGI. The CDR3 extends over 14 amino acids. The CDR3 bases are TGTGCCAGCAGTTACTCCCCGTACACCGGGGAGCTGTTTTTT. Translated, it gives CASSYSPYTGELFF.

This chain connects TRBV6-5 to TRBJ1-2; a possible D gene is TRBD1 (5 bases). CDR1 is MNHEY and CDR2 is SVGAGI in the germline V gene. V was shortened by 6 bases and J by 5 bases, with 13 bases between the two germline ends. The CDR3 contains 13 residues. Here the CDR3 DNA reads TGTGCCAGCAGCCCCGGAGCAGGGTATGGCTACACCTTC. Its translation is CASSPGAGYGYTF.

This chain joins TRBV28 and TRBJ1-3; 8 bases fit TRBD1. Germline V lookup: CDR1 MDHEN, CDR2 SYDVKM. Losses at the gene ends were 5 bases for V and 1 base for J; bases not matched to a gene: 7. The CDR3 length is 16 residues. CDR3 DNA sequence: TGTGCCAGCAGTGCCTGGACAGGGCTATCTGGAAACACCATATATTTT. It specifies CASSAWTGLSGNTIYF.

The V and J genes are TRBV21-1 and TRBJ2-1; TRBD1 is taken as the D call from the table, unchecked against the DNA. TRBV21-1 is reported as a pseudogene. CDR3 size: 18 residues. The CDR3 reads CASSKKAPTANQYNEQFF. Written as DNA, the CDR3 is TGTGCCAGCAGCAAAAAAGCCCCGACAGCAAACCAGTACAATGAGCAGTTCTTC.

This chain joins TRBV30 and TRBJ1-6; D is perhaps TRBD1 (5 bases). Looked up from germline, CDR1 is GTSNPN and CDR2 is SVGIG (reference sequence). Trimming pared 4 bases from V and 2 bases from J, leaving 9 bases between. The length of the CDR3 is 14 residues. The CDR3 reads CAWTPTAYNSPLHF. Written as DNA, the CDR3 is TGTGCCTGGACTCCGACAGCCTATAATTCACCCCTCCACTTT.

V is TRBV28 and J is TRBJ1-1, with D maybe TRBD1 (5 bases). Germline V CDR1 and CDR2: MDHEN, SYDVKM. Trimming removed 3 bases at V and 5 bases at J, with 16 bases between. The CDR3 covers 15 residues. CDR3 residues: CASSFGGGLGTEAFF. CDR3 DNA: TGTGCCAGCAGTTTTGGCGGGGGGTTGGGGACTGAAGCTTTCTTT.

The rearrangement joins TRBV7-9 to TRBJ2-1; 8 bases are a match to TRBD1. CDR3 size: 15 residues. The trim removed 5 bases at V and 5 bases at J, leaving 8 bases unmatched. CDR1 is SEHNR and CDR2 is FQNEAQ in the germline V gene (reference sequence). The CDR3 DNA is TGTGCCAGCAGCGGTTCGGGACAGGCCCACAATGAGCAGTTCTTC. It specifies CASSGSGQAHNEQFF.